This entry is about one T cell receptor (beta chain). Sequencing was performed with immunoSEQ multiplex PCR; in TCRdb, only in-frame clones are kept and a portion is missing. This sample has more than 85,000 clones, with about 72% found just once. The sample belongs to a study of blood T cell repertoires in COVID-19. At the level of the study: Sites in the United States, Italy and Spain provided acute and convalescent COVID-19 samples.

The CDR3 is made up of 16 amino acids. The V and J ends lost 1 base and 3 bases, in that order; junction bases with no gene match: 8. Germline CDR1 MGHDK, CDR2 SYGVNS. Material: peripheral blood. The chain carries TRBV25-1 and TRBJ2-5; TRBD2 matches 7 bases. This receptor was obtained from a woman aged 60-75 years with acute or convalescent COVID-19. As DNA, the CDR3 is TGTGCCAGCAGTGAATTTTTCGGGACTACCGAAGAGACCCAGTACTTC. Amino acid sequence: CASSEFFGTTEETQYF.